The entry that follows covers one T cell receptor (beta chain) sequence. Its antigen remains unknown. Both 60 Vbeta primers and 13 Jbeta primers went into the PCR. Measured with immunoSEQ multiplex PCR; TCRdb has only the in-frame clones, and not every one. Of 150,000 to 200,000 clones in the sample, over 75% are singletons; the top ten hold about 14%. The CDR3 is made up of 10 amino acids. CDR1 is MDHEN, CDR2 SYDVKM, per germline. The V and J ends lost 10 bases and 5 bases respectively, with 8 bases between them. The data originate from a study of cytomegalovirus exposure and HLA in healthy donors. Study at large: Approximately 81% of roughly 430 genotyped donors fell in the Caucasian-associated ancestry cluster.

Study-wide results and caveats: Within a later analysis, the majority of CMV-associated TCR beta chains appeared HLA-restricted. Immune exposure data for these donors was limited to CMV serostatus.

The sequenced sample consisted of PBMCs. V gene TRBV28 combines with J gene TRBJ1-2; weak D call: TRBD1 (6 bases). The receptor's source is a man between 50 and 59 years old in good health and CMV-seropositive. CDR3 sequence reads: CAIQGYGYTF. The CDR3 DNA follows: TGTGCCATACAGGGTTATGGCTACACCTTC.